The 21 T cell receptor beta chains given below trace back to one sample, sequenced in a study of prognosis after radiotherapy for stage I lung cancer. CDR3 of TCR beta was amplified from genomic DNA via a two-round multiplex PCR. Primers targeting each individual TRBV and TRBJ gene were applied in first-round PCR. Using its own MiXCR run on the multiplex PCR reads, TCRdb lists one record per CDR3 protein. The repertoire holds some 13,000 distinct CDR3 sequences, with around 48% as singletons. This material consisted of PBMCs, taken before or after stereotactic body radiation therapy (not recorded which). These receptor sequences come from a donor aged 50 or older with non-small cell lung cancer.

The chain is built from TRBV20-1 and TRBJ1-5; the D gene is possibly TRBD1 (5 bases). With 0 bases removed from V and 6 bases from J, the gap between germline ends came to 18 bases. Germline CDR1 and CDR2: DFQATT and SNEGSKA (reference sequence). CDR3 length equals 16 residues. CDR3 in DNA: TGCAGTGCTAGAGATTGGGCGTTGGGGGATTTTCAGCCCCAGCATTTT. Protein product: CSARDWALGDFQPQHF.

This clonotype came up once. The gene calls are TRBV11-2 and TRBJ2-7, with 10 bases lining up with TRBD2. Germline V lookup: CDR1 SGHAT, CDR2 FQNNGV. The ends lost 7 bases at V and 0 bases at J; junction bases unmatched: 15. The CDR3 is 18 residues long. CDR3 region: CASTPNGLAEGASYEQYF. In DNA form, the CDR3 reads TGTGCCAGCACCCCAAATGGACTAGCGGAGGGGGCCTCCTACGAGCAGTACTTC.

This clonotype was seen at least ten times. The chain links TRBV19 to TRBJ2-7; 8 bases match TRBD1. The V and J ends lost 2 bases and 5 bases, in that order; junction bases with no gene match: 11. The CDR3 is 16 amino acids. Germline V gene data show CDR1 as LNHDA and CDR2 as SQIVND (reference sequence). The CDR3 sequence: CASSIKPLQGANEQYF. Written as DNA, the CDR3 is TGTGCCAGTAGTATAAAGCCCCTCCAGGGGGCCAACGAGCAGTACTTC.

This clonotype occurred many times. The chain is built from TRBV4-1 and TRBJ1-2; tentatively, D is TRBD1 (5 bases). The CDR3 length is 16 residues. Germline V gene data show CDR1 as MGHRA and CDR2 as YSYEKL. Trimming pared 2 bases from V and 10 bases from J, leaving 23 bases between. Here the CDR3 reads CASSQTAVRGLNYYTF. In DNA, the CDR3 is TGCGCCAGCAGCCAAACTGCGGTCCGGGGACTCAATTACTACACCTTC.

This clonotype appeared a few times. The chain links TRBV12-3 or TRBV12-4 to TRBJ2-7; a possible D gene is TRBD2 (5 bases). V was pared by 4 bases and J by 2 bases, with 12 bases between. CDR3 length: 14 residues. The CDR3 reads CASSYSGNPYEQYF. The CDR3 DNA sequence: TGTGCCAGCAGTTATTCCGGGAACCCCTACGAGCAGTACTTC.

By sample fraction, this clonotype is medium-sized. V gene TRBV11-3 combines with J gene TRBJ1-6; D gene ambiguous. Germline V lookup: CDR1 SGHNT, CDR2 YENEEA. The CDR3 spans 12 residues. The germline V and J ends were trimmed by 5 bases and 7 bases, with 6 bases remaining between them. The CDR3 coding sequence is TGTGCCAGCAGCATCCAAAATTCACCCCTCCACTTT. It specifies CASSIQNSPLHF.

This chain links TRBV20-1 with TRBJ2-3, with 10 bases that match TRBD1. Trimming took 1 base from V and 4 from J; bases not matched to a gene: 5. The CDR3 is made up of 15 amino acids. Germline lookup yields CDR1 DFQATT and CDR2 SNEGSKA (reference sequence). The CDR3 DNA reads TGCAGTGCTAGAGCCGGGACAGGGGTTGCAGATACGCAGTATTTT. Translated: CSARAGTGVADTQYF.

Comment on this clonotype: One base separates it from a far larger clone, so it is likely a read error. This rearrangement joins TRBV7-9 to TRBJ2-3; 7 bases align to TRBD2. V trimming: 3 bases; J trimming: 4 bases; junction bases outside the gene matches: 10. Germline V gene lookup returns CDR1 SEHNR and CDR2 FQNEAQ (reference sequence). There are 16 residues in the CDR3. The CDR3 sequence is CASSLARGRASDTQYF. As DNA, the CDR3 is TGTGCCAGCAGCTTGGCTAGAGGGAGGGCTTCAGATACGCAGTATTTT.

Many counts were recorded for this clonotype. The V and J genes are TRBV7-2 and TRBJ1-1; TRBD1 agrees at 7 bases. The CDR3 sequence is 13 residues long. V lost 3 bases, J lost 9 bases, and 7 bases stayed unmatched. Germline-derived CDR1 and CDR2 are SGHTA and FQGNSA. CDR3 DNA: TGTGCCAGCAGCTTGGGACAGCCCGAGAAAGCTTTCTTT. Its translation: CASSLGQPEKAFF.

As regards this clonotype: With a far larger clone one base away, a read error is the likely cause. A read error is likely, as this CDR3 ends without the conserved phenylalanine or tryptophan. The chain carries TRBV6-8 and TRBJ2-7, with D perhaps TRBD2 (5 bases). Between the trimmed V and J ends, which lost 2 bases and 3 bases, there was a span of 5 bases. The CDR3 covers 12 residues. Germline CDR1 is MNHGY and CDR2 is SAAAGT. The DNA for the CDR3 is TGTGCCAGCAGTTACGAGGGCTACGAGCAGTACTAC. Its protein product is CASSYEGYEQYY.

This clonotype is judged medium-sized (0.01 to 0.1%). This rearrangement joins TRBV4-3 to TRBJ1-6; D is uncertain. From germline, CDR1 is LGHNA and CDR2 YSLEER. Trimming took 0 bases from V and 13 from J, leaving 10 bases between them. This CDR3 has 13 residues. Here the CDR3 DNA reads TGCGCCAGCAGCCAAGATATTAGTTTTCCCCTCCACTTT. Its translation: CASSQDISFPLHF.

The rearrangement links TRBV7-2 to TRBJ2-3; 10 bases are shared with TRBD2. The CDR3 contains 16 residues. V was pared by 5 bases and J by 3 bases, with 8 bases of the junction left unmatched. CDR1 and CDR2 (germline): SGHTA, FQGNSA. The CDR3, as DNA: TGTGCCAGCAGCCCCGGGACTAGCGTGGTGACAGATACGCAGTATTTT. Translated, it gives CASSPGTSVVTDTQYF.

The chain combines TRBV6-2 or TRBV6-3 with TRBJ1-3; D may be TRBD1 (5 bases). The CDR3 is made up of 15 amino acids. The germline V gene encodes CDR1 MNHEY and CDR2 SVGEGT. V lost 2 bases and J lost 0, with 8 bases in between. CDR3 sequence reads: CASSYGTGSGNTIYF. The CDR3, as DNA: TGTGCCAGCAGTTACGGGACTGGCTCTGGAAACACCATATATTTT.

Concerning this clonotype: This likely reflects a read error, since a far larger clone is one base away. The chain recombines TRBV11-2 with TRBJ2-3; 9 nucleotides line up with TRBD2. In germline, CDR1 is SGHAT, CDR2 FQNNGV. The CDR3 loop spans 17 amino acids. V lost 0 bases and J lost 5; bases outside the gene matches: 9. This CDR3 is CASSLDAGGPPVDTQYF. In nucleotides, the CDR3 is TGTGCCAGCAGCTTAGATGCGGGAGGGCCGCCTGTAGATACGCAGTATTTT.

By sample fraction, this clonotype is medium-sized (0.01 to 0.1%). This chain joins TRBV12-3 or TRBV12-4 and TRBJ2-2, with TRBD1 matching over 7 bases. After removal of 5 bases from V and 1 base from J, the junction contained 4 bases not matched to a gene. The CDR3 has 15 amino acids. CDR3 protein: CASSPWTGNTGELFF. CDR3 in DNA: TGTGCCAGCAGTCCTTGGACAGGGAACACCGGGGAGCTGTTTTTT.

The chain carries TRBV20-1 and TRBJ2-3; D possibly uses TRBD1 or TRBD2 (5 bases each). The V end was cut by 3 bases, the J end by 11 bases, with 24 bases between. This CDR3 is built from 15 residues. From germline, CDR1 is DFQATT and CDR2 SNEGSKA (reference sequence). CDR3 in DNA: TGCAGTGCTAGGCTCCGGGGCGGAAGCGCCCCTTGGCAGTATTTT. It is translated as CSARLRGGSAPWQYF.

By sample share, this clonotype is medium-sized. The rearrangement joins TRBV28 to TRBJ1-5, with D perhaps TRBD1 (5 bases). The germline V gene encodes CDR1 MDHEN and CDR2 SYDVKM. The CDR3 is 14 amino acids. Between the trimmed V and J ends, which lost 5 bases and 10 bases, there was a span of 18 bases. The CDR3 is CASSPTGVLNPQHF. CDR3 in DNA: TGTGCCAGCAGTCCAACGGGGGTTCTTAATCCCCAGCATTTT.

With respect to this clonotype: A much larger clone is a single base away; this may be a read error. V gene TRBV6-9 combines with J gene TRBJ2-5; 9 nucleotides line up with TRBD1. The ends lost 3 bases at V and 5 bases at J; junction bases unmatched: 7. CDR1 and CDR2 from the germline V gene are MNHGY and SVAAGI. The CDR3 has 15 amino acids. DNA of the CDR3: TGTGCCAGCAGTTACGGGGACAGGGAGAGGGAGACCCAGTACTTC. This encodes CASSYGDRERETQYF.

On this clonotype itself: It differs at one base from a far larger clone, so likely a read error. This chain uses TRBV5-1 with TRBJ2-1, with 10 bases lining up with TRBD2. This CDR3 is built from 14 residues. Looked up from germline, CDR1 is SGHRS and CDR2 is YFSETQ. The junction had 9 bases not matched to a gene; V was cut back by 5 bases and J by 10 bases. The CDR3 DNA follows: TGCGCCAGCAGAAGGACTAGCGGAAACTACGAGCAGTTCTTC. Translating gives CASRRTSGNYEQFF.

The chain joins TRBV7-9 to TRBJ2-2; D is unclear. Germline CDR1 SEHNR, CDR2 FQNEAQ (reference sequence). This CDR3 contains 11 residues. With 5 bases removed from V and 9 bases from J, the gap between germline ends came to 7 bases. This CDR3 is CASSGIRELFF. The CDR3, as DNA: TGTGCCAGCAGCGGTATCCGGGAGCTGTTTTTT. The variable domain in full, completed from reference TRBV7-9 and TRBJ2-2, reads DTGVSQNPRHKITKRGQNVTFRCDPISEHNRLYWYRQTLGQGPEFLTYFQNEAQLEKSRLLSDRFSAERPKGSFSTLEIQRTEQGDSAMYLCASSGIRELFFGEGSRLTVL.

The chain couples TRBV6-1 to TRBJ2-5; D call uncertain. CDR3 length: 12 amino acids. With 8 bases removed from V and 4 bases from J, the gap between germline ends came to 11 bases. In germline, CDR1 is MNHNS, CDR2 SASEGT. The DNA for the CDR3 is TGTGCCAGCGGGGAATCGAGAGAGACCCAGTACTTC. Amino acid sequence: CASGESRETQYF.